The sequence of this T cell receptor beta chain was determined in a study of T cell responses to AZD1222 COVID-19 vaccine. The method was immunoSEQ multiplex PCR; TCRdb's version includes in-frame clones alone and lacks a portion of them. The table has approximately 190,000 clones, about 94% seen once. The ends were cut back, 6 bases at V and 1 base at J, with 12 bases in the middle. Looked up from germline, CDR1 is SNHLY and CDR2 is FYNNEI. The length of the CDR3 is 14 residues. Whole-study findings and limits: Just a handful of AZD1222 recipients tested seropositive at baseline. Once two AZD1222 doses were given, Spike-specific TCR breadth and depth went up.

In the case of this clone: Its antigen is not identified.

The rearrangement joins TRBV2 to TRBJ1-1; no clear D. This sequence was found in an adult who received the AZD1222 COVID-19 vaccine. Sequenced material: peripheral blood, taken 28 days after the second AZD1222 dose. CDR3 nucleotide sequence: TGTGCCAGCAGAGGAGCGGGGAGGAACACTGAAGCTTTCTTT. Its translation is CASRGAGRNTEAFF.